The 19 T cell receptor beta chains listed next were all sequenced from one sample in a study of T cell responses to AZD1222 COVID-19 vaccine (dated by TCRdb to about 2021). The library was made by the immunoSEQ multiplex PCR assay. TCRdb re-hosts the immuneACCESS table, in-frame sequences only. Its copies lack some clones; in the studies checked, an unresolved V gene accounts for under half of them, and the cause for the rest is not known. Recorded for this sample are 120,000 or so clones; around 86% of them occurred a single time. About 1.2% of the sample rests with the top ten. In light of the paper, this sample's time point label describes: baseline before first vaccination. Source: peripheral blood, taken on day 0 of AZD1222 vaccination. Every receptor here comes from an adult in good health.

The chain employs TRBV5-6 and TRBJ1-6; a possible D gene is TRBD1 (6 bases). The germline CDR1 and CDR2 sequences are SGHDT and YYEEEE. This CDR3 spans 13 amino acids. The V gene lost 4 bases and the J gene lost 11 bases, with 13 bases spanning the gap. DNA for the CDR3: TGTGCCAGCAGCGGGAACAGGGTCACACCCCTCCACTTT. Its translation: CASSGNRVTPLHF.

The chain joins TRBV19 to TRBJ1-5; 10 positions agree with TRBD1. Germline CDR1 reads LNHDA; CDR2 reads SQIVND (reference sequence). With 5 bases clipped from V and 3 bases from J, the junction kept 16 bases outside the gene matches. The CDR3 is made up of 19 amino acids. CDR3 region: CASSPLGERTGGDNQPQHF. The CDR3 nucleotides read TGTGCCAGTAGTCCCCTCGGAGAGCGGACAGGGGGTGACAATCAGCCCCAGCATTTT.

The V and J genes are TRBV7-9 and TRBJ1-2; the D is unclear. This CDR3 spans 14 amino acids. Germline lookup yields CDR1 SEHNR and CDR2 FQNEAQ (reference sequence). V was cut by 3 bases and J by 8 bases, with 16 bases left in between. The CDR3 DNA is TGTGCCAGCAGCTTTATCGGGGAATTTGCGGGCTACACCTTC. Amino acids: CASSFIGEFAGYTF.

In nucleotides, the CDR3 is TGCAGCGTCCGAAACCGGACAGGACAAGAGACCCAGTACTTC. Protein sequence: CSVRNRTGQETQYF. This chain joins TRBV29-1 and TRBJ2-5, with 7 bases fitting TRBD1. J gave up 2 bases and V 6 bases, and 9 bases lay outside the gene matches. Germline assignment: CDR1 SQVTM and CDR2 ANQGSEA. The CDR3 contains 14 residues.

This clone was recorded a few times. The chain couples TRBV6-2 or TRBV6-3 to TRBJ1-2; unclear D gene. The CDR3 has 12 amino acids. CDR1 MNHEY and CDR2 SVGEGT come from the germline V gene. Between the trimmed V and J ends, which lost 4 bases and 3 bases, there was a span of 6 bases. The CDR3 spells CASSSRYYGYTF. Written as DNA, the CDR3 is TGTGCCAGCAGTTCCCGATACTATGGCTACACCTTC.

The rearrangement joins TRBV5-4 to TRBJ1-1; maybe TRBD1 (6 bases). The CDR3 covers 15 residues. From germline, CDR1 is SGHNT and CDR2 YYREEE (reference sequence). Between the trimmed V and J ends, which lost 4 bases and 0 bases, there was a span of 13 bases. DNA of the CDR3: TGTGCCAGCAGCCCCGGACAGAATATGAACACTGAAGCTTTCTTT. Translating gives CASSPGQNMNTEAFF.

The chain joins TRBV30 to TRBJ1-2, with 7 nucleotides matching TRBD1. Germline CDR1 is GTSNPN and CDR2 is SVGIG (reference sequence). Germline trimming cut 4 bases from V and 4 bases from J; bases unmatched to any gene: 12. CDR3 length: 15 residues. The CDR3 spells CAWNQQGSLTYGYTF. DNA of the CDR3: TGTGCCTGGAACCAACAGGGGAGTCTAACCTATGGCTACACCTTC.

This sequence joins TRBV9 and TRBJ1-2, with 8 bases lining up with TRBD1. Trimming at V came to 7 bases and at J to 8 bases, leaving 7 bases not matched to a gene. Per the germline V gene, CDR1 is SGDLS and CDR2 is YYNGEE. The CDR3 extends over 12 amino acids. CDR3 residues: CASDRGVGGYTF. Here the CDR3 DNA reads TGTGCCAGCGACAGGGGCGTCGGAGGCTACACCTTC.

CDR3 sequence (DNA): TGTGCCAGCAGCGTACGGGGGGGGCTCTCCTACAATGAGCAGTTCTTC. This sequence encodes CASSVRGGLSYNEQFF. The gene calls are TRBV7-8 and TRBJ2-1; 8 bases match TRBD2. The CDR3 has 16 residues. V trimming: 5 bases; J trimming: 0 bases; junction bases outside the gene matches: 6. Germline V gene sequence: CDR1 SGHVS, CDR2 FQNEAQ. Full variable domain (rest looked up from reference TRBV7-8 and TRBJ2-1): GAGVSQSPRYKVAKRGQDVALRCDPISGHVSLFWYQQALGQGPEFLTYFQNEAQLDKSGLPSDRFFAERPEGSVSTLKIQRTQQEDSAVYLCASSVRGGLSYNEQFFGPGTRLTVL.

This sequence joins TRBV5-1 and TRBJ2-7; D is unresolved. V was shortened by 4 bases and J by 6 bases, with 20 bases between the two germline ends. The length of the CDR3 is 15 residues. Germline V CDR1 and CDR2: SGHRS, YFSETQ. The CDR3 here is CASSVNGVGAREQYF. The CDR3 DNA sequence: TGCGCCAGCAGCGTCAACGGAGTAGGTGCCCGCGAGCAGTACTTC.

The table lists this clone with a count of one. The rearrangement links TRBV5-1 to TRBJ1-6, with 9 nucleotides matching TRBD1. Germline values: CDR1 SGHRS, CDR2 YFSETQ. There are 15 residues in the CDR3. V was pared by 0 bases and J by 7 bases, with 2 bases of the junction left unmatched. The DNA of the CDR3 is TGCGCCAGCAGCTTGGATGGGACAGGGAATTCACCCCTCCACTTT. It specifies CASSLDGTGNSPLHF.

This clone was seen once. V and J are TRBV13 and TRBJ2-3; D possibly corresponds to TRBD1 (6 bases). This CDR3 comprises 15 residues. Germline-derived CDR1 and CDR2 are PRHDT and FYEKMQ (reference sequence). The ends were cut back, 1 base at V and 1 base at J, with 9 bases in the middle. CDR3 DNA: TGTGCCAGCAGCTTAGTTGCAGGGGGCACAGATACGCAGTATTTT. It codes for CASSLVAGGTDTQYF.

The rearrangement uses TRBV15 and TRBJ2-7, with a possible D match to TRBD2 (6 bases). The V gene's germline CDR1 is LNHNV and CDR2 YYDKDF (reference sequence). Trimming took 0 bases from V and 3 from J, leaving 12 bases between them. This CDR3 spans 15 amino acids. The CDR3: CATSREGGIGYEQYF. The CDR3, as DNA: TGTGCCACCAGCAGAGAAGGAGGGATAGGCTACGAGCAGTACTTC.

The rearrangement joins TRBV5-4 to TRBJ1-1; D is ambiguous. The CDR3 runs 13 residues. Trimming took 0 bases from V and 1 from J, leaving 4 bases between them. Germline V gives CDR1 SGHNT, CDR2 YYREEE (reference sequence). The CDR3, as DNA: TGTGCCAGCAGCTTGGGCGGGAACACTGAAGCTTTCTTT. Protein sequence: CASSLGGNTEAFF.

This clone was observed a single time. This rearrangement joins TRBV4-3 to TRBJ1-3; tentatively, D is TRBD1 (5 bases). The V gene's germline CDR1 is LGHNA and CDR2 YSLEER. CDR3 length: 17 residues. V lost 3 bases, J lost 0 bases, and 15 bases lay in between. The CDR3 nucleotides read TGCGCCAGCAGCCAGCTACTCACAGGTAGCTCTGGAAACACCATATATTTT. Translated: CASSQLLTGSSGNTIYF.

The chain is built from TRBV5-5 and TRBJ1-1, with a possible D match to TRBD1 (5 bases). Trimming shortened V by 2 bases and J by 5 bases, and 13 bases separated the two germline ends. CDR3 length equals 14 residues. CDR1 is SGHKS and CDR2 is YYEKEE in the germline V gene (reference sequence). The CDR3 sequence is CASSFRGAGTEAFF. Written as DNA, the CDR3 is TGTGCCAGCAGCTTTCGTGGGGCGGGGACTGAAGCTTTCTTT.

The rearrangement links TRBV9 to TRBJ1-2; D is undetermined. Germline lookup yields CDR1 SGDLS and CDR2 YYNGEE. Between the trimmed V and J ends, which lost 0 bases and 7 bases, there was a span of 13 bases. The CDR3 sequence is 14 residues long. The CDR3 protein is CASSVGSGPRGYTF. The CDR3 bases are TGTGCCAGCAGCGTAGGATCTGGGCCGCGTGGCTACACCTTC. Filled out from reference TRBV9 and TRBJ1-2, the complete variable domain reads DSGVTQTPKHLITATGQRVTLRCSPRSGDLSVYWYQQSLDQGLQFLIQYYNGEERAKGNILERFSAQQFPDLHSELNLSSLELGDSALYFCASSVGSGPRGYTFGSGTRLTVV.

The gene calls are TRBV6-5 and TRBJ1-2; D call uncertain. Germline CDR1 MNHEY, CDR2 SVGAGI. This CDR3 spans 14 amino acids. V was trimmed by 5 bases and J by 4 bases, leaving 14 bases between them. Here the CDR3 reads CASSQPPPGYGYTF. For the CDR3, the DNA is TGTGCCAGCAGTCAACCCCCCCCCGGCTATGGCTACACCTTC.

This clone was observed once. The V and J genes are TRBV2 and TRBJ1-3; D unclear. Trimming took off 4 bases at V and 0 bases at J, with 13 bases between the two ends. From germline, CDR1 is SNHLY and CDR2 FYNNEI. This CDR3 spans 16 amino acids. In DNA, the CDR3 is TGTGCCAGCAGTGCTCACAGACCGGCCTCTGGAAACACCATATATTTT. It translates to CASSAHRPASGNTIYF.